This T cell receptor beta chain was recovered during a study of T cells after posttransplantation cyclophosphamide. The J segment lost 7 bases and the V segment lost 4 bases, leaving 3 bases of the junction unmatched. CDR1 and CDR2 from the germline V gene are MNHEY and SMNVEV (reference sequence). The CDR3 loop spans 15 amino acids. Sequencing was performed with immunoSEQ multiplex PCR; in TCRdb, only in-frame clones are kept and a portion is missing. The sample includes about 24,000 clones, none of them occurring once. The sequence came from a woman aged 55 to 70 in good health, CMV-negative, and a related stem cell transplant donor. The chain joins TRBV27 to TRBJ1-6, with 11 bases identical to TRBD1. Sequencing input: PBMCs. The CDR3 DNA reads TGTGCCAGCAGTTACGGACAGGGGGCCAATTCACCCCTCCACTTT. It yields the protein CASSYGQGANSPLHF.